The 20 T cell receptor beta chains in this list originate from one sample, sequenced in a study of blood T cell repertoires in COVID-19. Produced via immunoSEQ multiplex PCR; TCRdb's table is partial and in-frame only. The sample lists around 190,000 clones, roughly four fifths occurring once. Source material: peripheral blood. All receptors derive from a woman aged 70-85 years with COVID-19, enrolled during active disease.

The chain links TRBV5-1 to TRBJ2-2; TRBD2 matches 8 bases. The CDR3 totals 14 residues. Looked up from germline, CDR1 is SGHRS and CDR2 is YFSETQ. J lost 6 bases, V lost 6 bases, and 7 bases had no gene match. In DNA form, the CDR3 reads TGCGCCAGCACCAGCGGGAGTAGCTCCGGGGAGCTGTTTTTT. This sequence encodes CASTSGSSSGELFF.

The chain is built from TRBV30 and TRBJ1-1, with D perhaps TRBD1 (6 bases). The germline V gene encodes CDR1 GTSNPN and CDR2 SVGIG (reference sequence). The CDR3 spans 14 residues. Trimming shortened V by 4 bases and J by 8 bases, and 20 bases separated the two germline ends. CDR3 nucleotide sequence: TGTGCCTGGAAACGAAACCGACAGGATTTAGAAGCTTTCTTT. Its translation: CAWKRNRQDLEAFF.

The genes are TRBV28 and TRBJ2-5; the D is unclear. Trimming left V 7 bases short and J 5 bases short, with 8 bases between. Germline CDR1 reads MDHEN; CDR2 reads SYDVKM. The CDR3 length is 11 residues. The CDR3 DNA follows: TGTGCCAGCACCGAAGAGGAGACCCAGTACTTC. It translates to CASTEEETQYF.

The chain is built from TRBV6-5 and TRBJ1-6, with TRBD1 matching over 7 bases. After removal of 5 bases from V and 5 bases from J, the junction contained 6 bases not matched to a gene. Looked up from germline, CDR1 is MNHEY and CDR2 is SVGAGI. CDR3 length: 15 residues. CDR3 in amino acids: CASSMDRPHNSPLHF. In nucleotides, the CDR3 is TGTGCCAGCAGTATGGACAGGCCGCATAATTCACCCCTCCACTTT.

J is TRBJ2-2 and V is TRBV15; D is perhaps TRBD2 (6 bases). Per the germline V gene, CDR1 is LNHNV and CDR2 is YYDKDF (reference sequence). V gave up 0 bases and J gave up 6 bases, with 11 bases separating them. The CDR3 contains 15 residues. CDR3 in amino acids: CATSRDTGAAGELFF. CDR3 DNA sequence: TGTGCCACCAGCAGAGATACGGGAGCCGCCGGGGAGCTGTTTTTT.

This clone occurred once. The rearrangement links TRBV7-2 to TRBJ1-2; the D is unclear. The germline V and J ends were trimmed by 5 bases and 7 bases, with 8 bases remaining between them. The CDR3 contains 11 residues. Germline V lookup: CDR1 SGHTA, CDR2 FQGNSA. The CDR3, as DNA: TGTGCCAGCAGCCCGGGGTCTGGCTACACCTTC. This translates into CASSPGSGYTF.

This chain connects TRBV5-4 to TRBJ1-5, with D tentatively TRBD1 (5 bases). This CDR3 region has 15 residues. The germline gives CDR1 SGHNT, CDR2 YYREEE (reference sequence). Deletions cut 0 bases from V and 1 base from J, with 8 bases between. The CDR3 loop is CASSLGGASNQPQHF. The DNA for the CDR3 is TGTGCCAGCAGCTTGGGTGGGGCCAGCAATCAGCCCCAGCATTTT.

The V and J genes are TRBV4-3 and TRBJ2-1; a possible D gene is TRBD2 (5 bases). Germline-derived CDR1 and CDR2 are LGHNA and YSLEER. The CDR3 spans 17 residues. V was shortened by 0 bases and J by 0 bases, with 12 bases between the two germline ends. The CDR3 sequence: CASSQDRGSASYNEQFF. In nucleotides, the CDR3 is TGCGCCAGCAGCCAAGACCGCGGGTCCGCCTCCTACAATGAGCAGTTCTTC.

The chain carries TRBV15 and TRBJ1-5, with 9 bases that match TRBD1. V was pared by 2 bases and J by 0 bases, with 5 bases of the junction left unmatched. This CDR3 is 17 amino acids long. Germline CDR1 LNHNV, CDR2 YYDKDF (reference sequence). CDR3 sequence reads: CATSRTGTGYSNQPQHF. CDR3 nucleotide sequence: TGTGCCACCAGCAGAACCGGGACAGGGTATAGCAATCAGCCCCAGCATTTT.

The chain joins TRBV5-1 to TRBJ2-3; 10 positions match TRBD2. This CDR3 has 16 residues. Germline loops: CDR1 SGHRS, CDR2 YFSETQ. Unmatched junction bases numbered 8, after V lost 4 bases and J lost 3 bases. The CDR3 spells CASSLGGLASTDTQYF. As DNA, the CDR3 is TGCGCCAGCAGCCTAGGGGGACTAGCGTCGACAGATACGCAGTATTTT. The variable domain in full, completed from reference TRBV5-1 and TRBJ2-3, reads KAGVTQTPRYLIKTRGQQVTLSCSPISGHRSVSWYQQTPGQGLQFLFEYFSETQRNKGNFPGRFSGRQFSNSRSEMNVSTLELGDSALYLCASSLGGLASTDTQYFGPGTRLTVL.

The V gene is TRBV7-8, the J gene TRBJ2-5, with D perhaps TRBD1 (5 bases). This CDR3 spans 15 amino acids. The germline V gene has CDR1 SGHVS and CDR2 FQNEAQ. V was shortened by 1 base and J by 4 bases, with 13 bases between the two germline ends. CDR3 bases: TGTGCCAGCAGCTTAGTCCAGGGATCTAGAGAGACCCAGTACTTC. It translates to CASSLVQGSRETQYF. Based on the CDR3 plus reference TRBV7-8 and TRBJ2-5, the full variable domain is GAGVSQSPRYKVAKRGQDVALRCDPISGHVSLFWYQQALGQGPEFLTYFQNEAQLDKSGLPSDRFFAERPEGSVSTLKIQRTQQEDSAVYLCASSLVQGSRETQYFGPGTRLLVL.

Of note for this clone: Other DNA sequences in this sample translate to the same CDR3. J is TRBJ2-1 and V is TRBV4-1; 10 bases line up with TRBD2. This CDR3 has 16 amino acids. With 0 bases clipped from V and 4 bases from J, the junction kept 3 bases outside the gene matches. Germline CDR1 and CDR2: MGHRA and YSYEKL. CDR3 sequence: CASSQDGTSVYNEQFF. In DNA form, the CDR3 reads TGCGCCAGCAGCCAAGATGGGACTAGCGTATACAATGAGCAGTTCTTC.

To note about this clone: Other DNA sequences from this sample encode an identical CDR3 as well. The chain links TRBV3-1 (or the pseudogene TRBV3-2) to TRBJ2-2; D call uncertain. The CDR3 is 13 residues long. V lost 2 bases and J 8 bases, leaving 9 bases between the germline ends. Germline V lookup: CDR1 LGHDT, CDR2 YNNKEL (reference sequence). The CDR3 loop reads CASSQTRAGELFF. The CDR3 DNA follows: TGTGCCAGCAGCCAAACGCGTGCAGGGGAGCTGTTTTTT.

This chain uses TRBV5-1 with TRBJ2-7; 13 nucleotides align to TRBD2. Germline assignment: CDR1 SGHRS and CDR2 YFSETQ. The CDR3 consists of 17 residues. Losses at the gene ends were 2 bases for V and 0 bases for J; bases not matched to a gene: 5. Here the CDR3 reads CASSFSTSGRASYEQYF. The CDR3 DNA sequence: TGCGCCAGCAGCTTTTCAACTAGCGGGAGGGCCTCCTACGAGCAGTACTTC.

With respect to this clone: The same CDR3 can be traced to other DNA sequences in this sample. This CDR3 reads CASSAGTVNQPQHF. In nucleotides, the CDR3 is TGTGCCAGCAGCGCAGGGACAGTGAATCAGCCCCAGCATTTT. The gene calls are TRBV7-6 and TRBJ1-5; 7 bases agree with TRBD1. Germline CDR1 is SGHVS and CDR2 is FNYEAQ. This CDR3 has 14 amino acids. Trimming at V came to 5 bases and at J to 4 bases, leaving 5 bases not matched to a gene.

This clone was recorded a few times. V and J are TRBV7-9 and TRBJ1-5; the D is unclear. CDR1 is SEHNR, CDR2 FQNEAQ, per germline (reference sequence). There are 13 residues in the CDR3. V was clipped by 4 bases and J by 2 bases, with 6 bases between them. The CDR3 region has the DNA TGTGCCAGCAGCTCCGAGGGCAATCAGCCCCAGCATTTT. Translation: CASSSEGNQPQHF.

The chain recombines TRBV11-2 with TRBJ2-3, with TRBD1 matching 9 bases. Per germline, CDR1 SGHAT and CDR2 FQNNGV. The CDR3 extends over 17 amino acids. V gave up 6 bases and J gave up 2 bases; unmatched junction bases: 12. In nucleotides, the CDR3 is TGTGCCAGCAGTCGGCGGGGGACAGGGTATGACACAGATACGCAGTATTTT. Its translation is CASSRRGTGYDTDTQYF.

The rearrangement joins TRBV28 to TRBJ1-1; D perhaps matches TRBD1 (5 bases). The CDR3 spans 12 residues. Trimming shortened V by 7 bases and J by 4 bases, and 10 bases separated the two germline ends. The germline gives CDR1 MDHEN, CDR2 SYDVKM. The CDR3 bases are TGTGCCAGCACTTCAGGGTTCACTGAAGCTTTCTTT. Translation: CASTSGFTEAFF.

The J gene is TRBJ2-2, the V gene TRBV7-2; a weak D match, TRBD1 (6 bases). The CDR3 length is 16 residues. V shed 2 bases and J shed 2 bases, with 12 bases lying between them. Germline V lookup: CDR1 SGHTA, CDR2 FQGNSA. The DNA of the CDR3 is TGTGCCAGCAGCTTACAAGCCAGGGGAAACACCGGGGAGCTGTTTTTT. It specifies CASSLQARGNTGELFF.

The CDR3 region has the DNA TGCGCCAGCAGTTCGGCGGGTGGTTGGCCCCAGCATTTT. This translates into CASSSAGGWPQHF. The V call is TRBV5-1, the J call TRBJ1-5; D unresolved. Germline loops: CDR1 SGHRS, CDR2 YFSETQ. V shed 5 bases and J shed 9 bases, with 15 bases lying between them. The CDR3 spans 13 residues. The whole variable domain, filled in from reference TRBV5-1 and TRBJ1-5, reads KAGVTQTPRYLIKTRGQQVTLSCSPISGHRSVSWYQQTPGQGLQFLFEYFSETQRNKGNFPGRFSGRQFSNSRSEMNVSTLELGDSALYLCASSSAGGWPQHFGDGTRLSIL.